The 17 T cell receptor beta chains below were found in one sample sequenced in a study of blood T cells in healthy people across ages. A second PCR of roughly 7 to 11 cycles used a sample-barcoded 5' primer and a J-beta primer mix. TCRdb used MiXCR to reprocess the 5' RACE reads, holding one entry per CDR3 protein. The repertoire holds hundreds of thousands of distinct CDR3 sequences, with 47% as singletons. Sequencing used blood. Source of these receptors: an elderly man in good health.

This clonotype was counted between two and nine times. The rearrangement uses TRBV20-1 and TRBJ2-3; either TRBD1 or TRBD2 may supply D (5 bases each). The V end was cut by 2 bases, the J end by 0 bases, with 18 bases between. CDR1 is DFQATT and CDR2 is SNEGSKA in the germline V gene (reference sequence). The CDR3 spans 17 residues. The DNA of the CDR3 is TGCAGTGCTAGAAGAACCGGGACCAGTACTAGCACAGATACGCAGTATTTT. Its translation is CSARRTGTSTSTDTQYF.

This chain joins TRBV27 and TRBJ1-5, with D tentatively TRBD1 (6 bases). In germline, CDR1 is MNHEY, CDR2 SMNVEV (reference sequence). Trimming took 0 bases from V and 15 from J, leaving 18 bases between them. This CDR3 contains 14 residues. CDR3 sequence: CASSLSLQGTPSHF. In nucleotides, the CDR3 is TGTGCCAGCAGTTTATCGTTACAGGGAACCCCATCGCATTTT.

The chain employs TRBV7-9 and TRBJ2-1; D unresolved. Germline V gene sequence: CDR1 SEHNR, CDR2 FQNEAQ (reference sequence). V lost 4 bases to trimming and J lost 7 bases, with 14 bases between them. This CDR3 has 14 residues. Here the CDR3 reads CASSSPQGMNEQFF. The DNA for the CDR3 is TGTGCCAGCAGCTCTCCTCAAGGGATGAATGAGCAGTTCTTC.

The J gene is TRBJ2-1, the V gene TRBV5-1; tentative D call: TRBD1 (6 bases). Judging by the DNA end, TRBJ2-7 fits better; the J call may be wrong. Germline V lookup: CDR1 SGHRS, CDR2 YFSETQ. This CDR3 region has 15 residues. CDR3 nucleotide sequence: TGCGCCAGCAGCCCAGGACAGAGCTCCTACAATGAGCAGTACTTC. Amino acid sequence: CASSPGQSSYNEQYF.

This clonotype was counted between two and nine times. V usage is TRBV20-1 and J usage is TRBJ2-7, with 12 bases aligning to TRBD2. The CDR3 length is 15 residues. Germline values: CDR1 DFQATT, CDR2 SNEGSKA (reference sequence). V lost 7 bases, J lost 7 bases, and 14 bases stayed unmatched. CDR3 nucleotide sequence: TGCAGTGTCCTCCTAGCGGGAGGGCCATTGAGTGAGCAGTACTTC. It yields the protein CSVLLAGGPLSEQYF.

The J gene is TRBJ2-7, the V gene TRBV2, with TRBD2 as a possible D gene (5 bases). This CDR3 has 12 amino acids. The V gene's germline CDR1 is SNHLY and CDR2 FYNNEI. The germline V and J ends were trimmed by 7 bases and 2 bases, with 9 bases remaining between them. The CDR3 DNA reads as TGTGCCAGCACGGAGCGGCCCTACGAGCAGTACTTC. Its translation is CASTERPYEQYF.

The rearrangement uses TRBV20-1 and TRBJ2-3; D unresolved. CDR1 and CDR2 (germline): DFQATT, SNEGSKA (reference sequence). This CDR3 spans 12 amino acids. The ends were cut back, 3 bases at V and 2 bases at J, with 6 bases in the middle. In nucleotides, the CDR3 is TGCAGTGCTAGGCCAGACACAGATACGCAGTATTTT. This translates into CSARPDTDTQYF.

This clonotype has only one observation. The chain has TRBV20-1 and TRBJ2-5; 7 bases map to TRBD2. The CDR3 contains 14 residues. V lost 4 bases, J lost 3 bases, and 8 bases stayed unmatched. Germline loops: CDR1 DFQATT, CDR2 SNEGSKA (reference sequence). The CDR3, as DNA: TGCAGTGCTACCCTTAGCGGGCCTAAAGAGACCCAGTACTTC. It translates to CSATLSGPKETQYF.

This chain connects TRBV29-1 to TRBJ1-2, with 7 nucleotides matching TRBD1. Germline V lookup: CDR1 SQVTM, CDR2 ANQGSEA. There are 14 residues in the CDR3. V shed 5 bases, J shed 4 bases, and the junction held 10 bases outside the gene matches. This CDR3 reads CSVKKRGTAYGYTF. The CDR3 DNA reads TGCAGCGTTAAAAAGAGAGGGACAGCCTATGGCTACACCTTC.

This chain uses TRBV29-1 with TRBJ2-5; D is unresolved. Germline values: CDR1 SQVTM, CDR2 ANQGSEA. The CDR3 totals 12 residues. Trimming removed 6 bases from V and 2 bases from J, with 10 bases in between. The DNA of the CDR3 is TGCAGCGTGCATAAGCCACAAGAGACCCAGTACTTC. Its translation: CSVHKPQETQYF.

CDR3 nucleotide sequence: TGTGCCAGCAGCCAAGAGGGAGGGGGCGGAGGCAATCAGCCCCAGCATTTT. Protein product: CASSQEGGGGGNQPQHF. The rearrangement links TRBV4-2 to TRBJ1-5, with TRBD1 matching over 7 bases. CDR1 is LGHNA, CDR2 YNFKEQ, per germline. V lost 0 bases and J lost 2; bases outside the gene matches: 7. CDR3 size: 17 residues.

The chain recombines TRBV2 with TRBJ2-7; 8 bases line up with TRBD2. The CDR3 runs 15 residues. V shed 7 bases, J shed 0 bases, and the junction held 8 bases outside the gene matches. The germline V gene encodes CDR1 SNHLY and CDR2 FYNNEI. The DNA for the CDR3 is TGTGCCAGCACCGAACCCCTAGCGGGCTCCTACGAGCAGTACTTC. The encoded protein is CASTEPLAGSYEQYF. Filled out from reference TRBV2 and TRBJ2-7, the complete variable domain reads EPEVTQTPSHQVTQMGQEVILRCVPISNHLYFYWYRQILGQKVEFLVSFYNNEISEKSEIFDDQFSVERPDGSNFTLKIRSTKLEDSAMYFCASTEPLAGSYEQYFGPGTRLTVT.

V gene TRBV4-3 combines with J gene TRBJ2-5; D may correspond to TRBD1 or TRBD2 (5 bases each). CDR1 LGHNA and CDR2 YSLEER come from the germline V gene. The CDR3 is made up of 14 amino acids. V was clipped by 0 bases and J by 5 bases, with 10 bases between them. CDR3 amino acids: CASSQDMGEETQYF. As DNA, the CDR3 is TGCGCCAGCAGCCAAGATATGGGGGAGGAGACCCAGTACTTC.

This clonotype was seen more than once but under ten times. The rearrangement joins TRBV15 to TRBJ2-5; D is perhaps TRBD2 (7 bases). V lost 5 bases to trimming and J lost 4 bases, with 14 bases between them. The CDR3 runs 14 residues. CDR1 is LNHNV and CDR2 is YYDKDF in the germline V gene (reference sequence). CDR3 sequence reads: CATSLKGGGETQYF. CDR3 in DNA: TGTGCCACCAGCCTTAAAGGGGGGGGAGAGACCCAGTACTTC.

Worth noting for this clonotype: A read error may be the cause here, since a much bigger clone is one base away. This sequence joins TRBV4-2 and TRBJ2-1; 7 bases line up with TRBD2. This CDR3 spans 15 amino acids. Germline-derived CDR1 and CDR2 are LGHNA and YNFKEQ. The J segment lost 5 bases and the V segment lost 4 bases, leaving 8 bases of the junction unmatched. DNA of the CDR3: TGTGCCAGCAGCCCCCGACCAGCGGGAAACAATGAGCAGTTCTTC. Translated, it gives CASSPRPAGNNEQFF.

This clonotype was seen a handful of times. CDR3 DNA: TGTGCCAGCAGCCCACAAGGGGGACACCCTTTTGAGCAGTACTTC. Translating it yields CASSPQGGHPFEQYF. The chain is built from TRBV7-9 and TRBJ2-5, with D possibly TRBD1 on 6 matching bases. The CDR3 is 15 amino acids. Germline V gene sequence: CDR1 SEHNR, CDR2 FQNEAQ (reference sequence). Between the trimmed V and J ends, which lost 5 bases and 11 bases, there was a span of 24 bases.

This clonotype was counted only a few times. The rearrangement joins TRBV7-2 to TRBJ2-5; 7 nucleotides line up with TRBD2. The trim removed 3 bases at V and 2 bases at J, leaving 6 bases unmatched. The germline CDR1 and CDR2 sequences are SGHTA and FQGNSA. The CDR3 loop spans 15 amino acids. CDR3 region: CASSFGGGRQETQYF. The CDR3 DNA is TGTGCCAGCAGCTTTGGGGGGGGAAGGCAAGAGACCCAGTACTTC.